This section outlines one T cell receptor (beta chain) sequence together with its context. Looked up from germline, CDR1 is GTSNPN and CDR2 is SVGIG (reference sequence). CDR3 length: 13 amino acids. V was cut by 2 bases and J by 5 bases, with 10 bases left in between. Clinical history reported by participants formed the basis on which cohorts were assigned. The table came from immunoSEQ multiplex PCR; TCRdb's copy has only in-frame clones and leaves some out. Of about 460,000 clones in the sample, 80% to 90% were seen once. The data originate from a study of blood T cell repertoires in COVID-19. V is TRBV30 and J is TRBJ1-5; D ambiguous. This clonotype originated in a woman in her sixties who had recovered from COVID-19. Sequenced: PBMCs or T cells enriched from blood (not recorded which). The CDR3 coding sequence is TGTGCCTGGAGTCGGGGAGAGGATCAGCCCCAGCATTTT. Its protein product is CAWSRGEDQPQHF.